These 2 T cell receptor beta chains share one sample of origin, sequenced in a study of CD8 T cells in cerebrospinal fluid in Alzheimer's disease. TCRdb processed the 10x single-cell sequencing reads again and assigns one entry to each CDR3 protein, with no DNA. This sample's table has about 730 distinct CDR3 sequences. Sequenced sample: cerebrospinal fluid. All receptors derive from a human donor with Alzheimer's disease.

This clonotype registers medium-sized by frequency. The chain uses TRBV27 and TRBJ2-1; absent DNA, TCRdb's TRBD1 call cannot be checked. Germline V gives CDR1 MNHEY, CDR2 SMNVEV (reference sequence). This CDR3 spans 14 amino acids. The CDR3 sequence is CASSLATLTNEQFF.

This clonotype is labeled medium-sized based on frequency. The chain uses TRBV24-1 and TRBJ2-2; TCRdb selects TRBD2, and the lack of DNA leaves this call unchecked. Germline V gene lookup returns CDR1 KGHDR and CDR2 SFDVKD. CDR3 length: 16 residues. The CDR3 loop is CATSDFGLANAGELFF.